What follows are 24 T cell receptor beta chains derived from one specimen sequenced in a study of CXCR3-negative and CXCR3-positive naive CD8 T cells. Findings of the study overall: Compared with CXCR3-negative naive cells, CXCR3-positive naive cells showed more hydrophobic TRB CDR3s.

These receptors are not linked to any known antigen. The authors made the TRB cDNA libraries by 5' RACE using UMI labels. TCRdb reprocessed the 5' RACE reads and stores each CDR3 protein as one record, lacking DNA. The sample totals 55,000 to 70,000 distinct CDR3 sequences. Sequencing was performed on naive CXCR3+ CD8+ T cells from blood. The subset was: CD45RO-CCR7+CD27+CD95- naive CD8+ T cells expressing CXCR3 (TNR3+). The receptors come from a human donor in good health. Some clones in this sample may be carry-over from other donors' samples.

The V and J genes are TRBV2 and TRBJ1-1; there is no DNA to check the TCRdb D call of TRBD1. This CDR3 region has 14 residues. Looked up from germline, CDR1 is SNHLY and CDR2 is FYNNEI. This CDR3 is CASSVYGGNTEAFF.

The chain couples TRBV6-2 or TRBV6-3 to TRBJ1-6. From germline, CDR1 is MNHEY and CDR2 SVGEGT. This CDR3 is 13 amino acids long. The CDR3 spells CASSYSDISPLHF.

This chain uses TRBV29-1 with TRBJ2-7; the D gene TCRdb calls, TRBD1, cannot be checked with no DNA. Germline values: CDR1 SQVTM, CDR2 ANQGSEA. This CDR3 spans 15 amino acids. The CDR3 loop is CSVVGDRYTSYEQYF.

V is TRBV28 and J is TRBJ1-5; the TCRdb call, TRBD1, lacks DNA for checking. Germline CDR1 is MDHEN and CDR2 is SYDVKM. This CDR3 has 14 amino acids. This chain's CDR3 is CASSHRSSNQPQHF.

This chain connects TRBV9 to TRBJ1-1; without DNA, the TCRdb call of TRBD1 cannot be checked. The CDR3 totals 14 residues. Germline V gene lookup returns CDR1 SGDLS and CDR2 YYNGEE. CDR3 residues: CASSVGTGNTEAFF. Combining the CDR3 with reference TRBV9 and TRBJ1-1 gives the whole variable domain DSGVTQTPKHLITATGQRVTLRCSPRSGDLSVYWYQQSLDQGLQFLIQYYNGEERAKGNILERFSAQQFPDLHSELNLSSLELGDSALYFCASSVGTGNTEAFFGQGTRLTVV.

V gene TRBV7-9 combines with J gene TRBJ2-1; TCRdb selects TRBD1, and the lack of DNA leaves this call unchecked. Germline-derived CDR1 and CDR2 are SEHNR and FQNEAQ (reference sequence). The CDR3 sequence is 13 residues long. This CDR3 reads CASSLRGQNEQFF. Full variable domain (rest looked up from reference TRBV7-9 and TRBJ2-1): DTGVSQNPRHKITKRGQNVTFRCDPISEHNRLYWYRQTLGQGPEFLTYFQNEAQLEKSRLLSDRFSAERPKGSFSTLEIQRTEQGDSAMYLCASSLRGQNEQFFGPGTRLTVL.

This chain connects TRBV19 to TRBJ2-1. Germline V gene sequence: CDR1 LNHDA, CDR2 SQIVND (reference sequence). This CDR3 region has 11 residues. CDR3 protein: CAGSIGLEQFF.

The gene calls are TRBV6-6 and TRBJ2-5. The CDR3 length is 13 residues. CDR1 is MNHNY, CDR2 SVGAGI, per germline (reference sequence). The CDR3 reads CASSGLTVETQYF.

V gene TRBV7-8 combines with J gene TRBJ1-1; without DNA, the TCRdb call of TRBD1 cannot be checked. The CDR3 extends over 18 amino acids. Germline loops: CDR1 SGHVS, CDR2 FQNEAQ. The CDR3 here is CASSSPRSGTGGGTEAFF.

The chain joins TRBV6-6 to TRBJ2-1; TCRdb's assignment of TRBD1 cannot be checked, as there is no DNA. Germline CDR1 MNHNY, CDR2 SVGAGI (reference sequence). CDR3 size: 14 residues. CDR3 sequence: CASSYLAGSGEQFF.

V usage is TRBV5-5 and J usage is TRBJ2-7; TCRdb selects TRBD1, and the lack of DNA leaves this call unchecked. Germline lookup yields CDR1 SGHKS and CDR2 YYEKEE (reference sequence). The CDR3 sequence is 13 residues long. The CDR3 here is CASSSDRAYEQYF.

The genes are TRBV20-1 and TRBJ1-1. Germline-derived CDR1 and CDR2 are DFQATT and SNEGSKA (reference sequence). The CDR3 spans 15 residues. The CDR3 here is CSARVPASMNTEAFF.

The V gene is TRBV5-5, the J gene TRBJ2-3. Germline loops: CDR1 SGHKS, CDR2 YYEKEE (reference sequence). The CDR3 covers 13 residues. CDR3 sequence reads: CASSLEGSDTQYF. The variable domain in full, with the rest retrieved from reference TRBV5-5 and TRBJ2-3, is DAGVTQSPTHLIKTRGQQVTLRCSPISGHKSVSWYQQVLGQGPQFIFQYYEKEERGRGNFPDRFSARQFPNYSSELNVNALLLGDSALYLCASSLEGSDTQYFGPGTRLTVL.

This chain uses TRBV6-6 with TRBJ2-1; TCRdb outputs TRBD1, but without DNA this stays unchecked. Germline assignment: CDR1 MNHNY and CDR2 SVGAGI (reference sequence). There are 15 residues in the CDR3. CDR3 in amino acids: CASLEGGVAYNEQFF.

The V call is TRBV7-6, the J call TRBJ1-1. Germline lookup yields CDR1 SGHVS and CDR2 FNYEAQ. The CDR3 contains 13 residues. The CDR3 loop reads CASSFLQNTEAFF. The whole variable domain, remainder taken from reference TRBV7-6 and TRBJ1-1, is GAGVSQSPRYKVTKRGQDVALRCDPISGHVSLYWYRQALGQGPEFLTYFNYEAQQDKSGLPNDRFSAERPEGSISTLTIQRTEQRDSAMYRCASSFLQNTEAFFGQGTRLTVV.

This chain connects TRBV20-1 to TRBJ2-7; the TCRdb call, TRBD1, lacks DNA for checking. The germline CDR1 and CDR2 sequences are DFQATT and SNEGSKA (reference sequence). The CDR3 sequence is 13 residues long. The CDR3 region is CSARGGGFREQYF.

The chain employs TRBV4-3 and TRBJ1-5. Germline CDR1 reads LGHNA; CDR2 reads YSLEER. CDR3 length: 15 amino acids. The chain's CDR3 is CASSQDAGLDQPQHF.

The rearrangement joins TRBV6-5 to TRBJ2-5; TCRdb indicates TRBD1, and absent DNA this call remains unverified. Per the germline V gene, CDR1 is MNHEY and CDR2 is SVGAGI. This CDR3 is 21 amino acids long. The chain's CDR3 is CASSYSFLVVGRDNAWETQYF.

The chain links TRBV7-9 to TRBJ2-7; the TCRdb D gene call, TRBD2, has no DNA to confirm it. Germline lookup yields CDR1 SEHNR and CDR2 FQNEAQ (reference sequence). This CDR3 is 15 amino acids long. The CDR3 loop is CASSFSGTPSYEQYF.

The V gene is TRBV7-9, the J gene TRBJ2-1; TCRdb's D call of TRBD2 is untestable without DNA. The germline V gene has CDR1 SEHNR and CDR2 FQNEAQ (reference sequence). The CDR3 covers 15 residues. This chain's CDR3 is CASSLRGAEYNEQFF.

The chain recombines TRBV7-2 with TRBJ1-2; TCRdb lists TRBD1, though no DNA is available to test this call. There are 14 residues in the CDR3. Germline V lookup: CDR1 SGHTA, CDR2 FQGNSA. This CDR3 is CASSSLGQGHGYTF.

The chain has TRBV4-1 and TRBJ2-2; the D gene TCRdb calls, TRBD1, cannot be checked with no DNA. This CDR3 spans 14 amino acids. From germline, CDR1 is MGHRA and CDR2 YSYEKL. The CDR3 loop is CASKGGANTGELFF.

The chain carries TRBV7-3 and TRBJ2-2; without DNA, the TCRdb call of TRBD2 cannot be checked. CDR1 and CDR2 (germline): SGHTA, FQGTGA. The CDR3 runs to 15 residues. CDR3 residues: CASSIAAGVSGELFF.

The CDR3 loop is CASSLRLAPGELFF. This chain uses TRBV3-1 with TRBJ2-2; the TCRdb D gene call, TRBD2, has no DNA to confirm it. The CDR3 spans 14 residues. Germline CDR1 is LGHDT and CDR2 is YNNKEL (reference sequence).